The clone carrying this TCR beta chain occurred many times. CDR3 regions were amplified by Arm-PCR using iRepertoire HTBI primers to build TCR beta libraries. TCRdb re-derived calls from the multiplex PCR reads in MiXCR, one entry per CDR3 protein. In the table there are around 250,000 distinct CDR3 sequences, approximately 20% of which are singletons. This sample was included in a study of regulatory T cells in long-lasting Graves disease. This CDR3 is 13 amino acids long. Trimming removed 2 bases at V and 10 bases at J, with 14 bases between. Germline V gives CDR1 SGHTA, CDR2 FQGNSA. Time point denoted: newly diagnosed GD, antithyroid drugs for less than 3 months. Making the TCR library involved RNA that had been extracted from PBMCs. These data were likewise used in another study, on T cells in Graves' hyperthyroidism and ophthalmopathy. That paper notes: The patients, who ranged from 18 to 65 in age, presented with newly diagnosed hyperthyroidism lasting under 2 months. Using 13 V-J features, a model discriminated ophthalmopathy from stable hyperthyroidism.

The clonotype originates from a woman in her 30s with Graves disease. Sequencing was performed on peripheral blood mononuclear cells (PBMCs), taken at new diagnosis, from a patient treated with antithyroid drugs. This chain uses TRBV7-2 with TRBJ2-5; either TRBD1 or TRBD2 may fit D (7 bases each). The CDR3: CASSLSPGGGQYF. For the CDR3, the DNA is TGTGCCAGCAGCTTAAGCCCAGGGGGGGGCCAGTACTTC.